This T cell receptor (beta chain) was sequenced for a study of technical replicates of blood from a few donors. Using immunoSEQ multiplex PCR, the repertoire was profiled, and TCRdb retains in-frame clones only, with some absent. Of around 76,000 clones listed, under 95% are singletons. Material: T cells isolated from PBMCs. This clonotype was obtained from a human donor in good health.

The CDR3 DNA reads as TGTGCCAGCAGCTTAGGGGCAGGGGGCGAGGGATCTGAAGCTTTCTTT. Its protein product is CASSLGAGGEGSEAFF. The chain carries TRBV7-8 and TRBJ1-1, with 8 bases matching TRBD1. Per the germline V gene, CDR1 is SGHVS and CDR2 is FQNEAQ. The V gene end was trimmed by 1 base and the J gene end by 6 bases; junction bases not matched to a gene: 10. This CDR3 spans 16 amino acids. Full variable domain (remainder filled in from reference TRBV7-8 and TRBJ1-1): GAGVSQSPRYKVAKRGQDVALRCDPISGHVSLFWYQQALGQGPEFLTYFQNEAQLDKSGLPSDRFFAERPEGSVSTLKIQRTQQEDSAVYLCASSLGAGGEGSEAFFGQGTRLTVV.